This is a list of T cell receptor beta chains from one sample in a study of blood T cell repertoires in COVID-19. Clones were sequenced by immunoSEQ multiplex PCR, and TCRdb holds only the in-frame ones, with some missing. The table records about 200,000 clones, 85% to 90% of them present only once. The material sequenced was peripheral blood. The receptors stem from a young man with active or convalescent COVID-19. Each CDR3 is given with its conserved first and last residue. The D gene is left open where the match is weak. Expanded clones get a size class; other rows say once, few or many, or leave the size out.

V gene	D gene	clone size	J gene	CDR3 length	CDR3 protein	CDR3 DNA
TRBV11-2	TRBD1	.	TRBJ1-1	15	CASSPGQGVFTEAFF	TGTGCCAGCAGCCCGGGACAGGGCGTGTTCACTGAAGCTTTCTTT
TRBV5-1	.	.	TRBJ1-1	17	CASSGGQGRARDTEAFF	TGCGCCAGCAGCGGGGGGCAAGGGAGGGCCCGGGACACTGAAGCTTTCTTT
TRBV6-1	.	once	TRBJ2-7	15	CASSEPPGRAYEQYF	TGTGCCAGCAGTGAACCCCCCGGCAGGGCATACGAGCAGTACTTC
TRBV11-2	TRBD1	.	TRBJ2-1	13	CASGDSSYNEQFF	TGTGCCTCCGGGGACAGCTCCTACAATGAGCAGTTCTTC
TRBV19	TRBD1	.	TRBJ1-2	16	CASSPTTTGTGGGYTF	TGTGCCAGTAGTCCGACCACCACCGGGACAGGGGGAGGCTACACCTTC
TRBV12-5	TRBD1	.	TRBJ2-1	15	CASGLGQGNMNEQFF	TGTGCTAGTGGTTTGGGACAGGGCAATATGAATGAGCAGTTCTTC
TRBV19	.	.	TRBJ2-5	14	CASSVRDNQETQYF	TGTGCCAGTAGTGTCCGGGACAACCAAGAGACCCAGTACTTC
TRBV30	.	.	TRBJ2-7	12	CAWSLVRYEQYF	TGTGCCTGGAGTTTAGTACGTTACGAGCAGTACTTC
TRBV2	TRBD1	.	TRBJ1-5	14	CASSDPGQPQPQHF	TGTGCCAGCAGTGATCCGGGACAGCCCCAGCCCCAGCATTTT
TRBV7-2	.	.	TRBJ1-1	15	CASSPRAGYDTEAFF	TGTGCCAGCAGCCCTAGGGCGGGGTATGATACTGAAGCTTTCTTT
TRBV21-1	.	.	TRBJ1-2	14	CASSKGGQGNGYTF	TGTGCCAGCAGCAAAGGCGGGCAGGGGAATGGCTACACCTTC
TRBV3-1/TRBV3-2	TRBD1	.	TRBJ1-1	15	CASSQEDRLRTEAFF	TGTGCCAGCAGCCAAGAGGACAGGCTAAGGACTGAAGCTTTCTTT
TRBV14	.	.	TRBJ2-7	13	CASSQLFSYEQYF	TGTGCCAGCAGCCAACTTTTCTCCTACGAGCAGTACTTC
TRBV7-3	.	.	TRBJ2-1	14	CASSPTAGSNEQFF	TGTGCCAGCAGCCCTACTGCAGGGTCCAATGAGCAGTTCTTC
TRBV6-2/TRBV6-3	TRBD1	.	TRBJ1-5	18	CASSYSRGQGSVNQPQHF	TGTGCCAGCAGTTACTCCCGCGGACAGGGATCGGTCAATCAGCCCCAGCATTTT
TRBV7-3	TRBD2	few	TRBJ2-7	14	CASSPTSGSHEQYF	TGTGCCAGCAGCCCAACTAGCGGGAGCCACGAGCAGTACTTC
TRBV4-1	TRBD1	once	TRBJ2-7	15	CASSRRQGAGREQYF	TGCGCCAGCAGCCGTCGACAGGGGGCTGGTCGGGAGCAGTACTTC
TRBV30	TRBD1	.	TRBJ1-6	19	CAWRAAQGGVFSYNSPLHF	TGTGCCTGGAGGGCAGCACAGGGGGGCGTCTTCTCCTATAATTCACCCCTCCACTTT
TRBV10-1	.	.	TRBJ2-7	14	CASSESTRGAEQYF	TGCGCCAGCAGTGAGTCGACTCGAGGTGCCGAGCAGTACTTC
TRBV2	TRBD2	.	TRBJ2-1	15	CASSPGLAEDNEQFF	TGTGCCAGCAGCCCGGGACTAGCGGAAGACAATGAGCAGTTCTTC
TRBV2	TRBD1	.	TRBJ1-1	15	CASTRDRGENTEAFF	TGTGCCAGCACCCGGGACAGGGGGGAGAACACTGAAGCTTTCTTT
TRBV9	TRBD1	.	TRBJ1-2	15	CASSVGSGQGTGYTF	TGTGCCAGCAGCGTAGGAAGTGGACAGGGGACTGGCTACACCTTC
TRBV9	TRBD1	once	TRBJ1-1	15	CASSVGQGRNTEAFF	TGTGCCAGCAGCGTAGGACAGGGACGCAACACTGAAGCTTTCTTT
TRBV5-1	.	.	TRBJ2-5	13	CARSDSSGETQYF	TGCGCCAGGAGTGACTCTTCGGGAGAGACCCAGTACTTC
TRBV2	TRBD2	.	TRBJ2-1	16	CASRKQTSGRNNEQFF	TGTGCCAGCAGGAAACAGACTAGCGGGAGGAACAATGAGCAGTTCTTC
TRBV27	.	once	TRBJ1-1	14	CASGKRGRNTEAFF	TGTGCCAGCGGGAAAAGGGGGAGGAACACTGAAGCTTTCTTT
TRBV27	TRBD1	.	TRBJ2-6	18	CASSWAGTGVPGANVLTF	TGTGCCAGCAGTTGGGCCGGGACAGGGGTACCTGGGGCCAACGTCCTGACTTTC
TRBV7-8	.	.	TRBJ1-1	15	CASSLFTGGDTEAFF	TGTGCCAGCAGCTTATTTACAGGTGGGGACACTGAAGCTTTCTTT
TRBV6-4	TRBD1	.	TRBJ1-1	14	CASRPTGRDTEAFF	TGTGCCAGCAGACCGACAGGGCGGGACACTGAAGCTTTCTTT
TRBV5-1	TRBD1	few	TRBJ1-4	17	CASSSLPQGAANEKLFF	TGCGCCAGCAGCTCCCTTCCCCAGGGGGCGGCTAATGAAAAACTGTTTTTT
TRBV12-5	.	.	TRBJ1-3	16	CASGLAHGGAVNTIYF	TGTGCTAGTGGTTTGGCCCACGGGGGAGCAGTTAACACCATATATTTT
TRBV2	.	.	TRBJ1-2	12	CASSESNYGYTF	TGTGCCAGCAGTGAGAGTAACTATGGCTACACCTTC
TRBV7-7	TRBD1	.	TRBJ2-5	16	CASSLDRGRGQETQYF	TGTGCTAGCAGCTTAGACAGGGGTAGGGGCCAAGAGACCCAGTACTTC
TRBV4-1	TRBD2	.	TRBJ2-1	15	CASSQGRLAGNEQFF	TGCGCCAGCAGCCAAGGTAGACTAGCGGGTAATGAGCAGTTCTTC
TRBV10-3	TRBD2	.	TRBJ2-3	15	CAISESAGGTDTQYF	TGTGCCATCAGTGAGTCTGCGGGGGGCACAGATACGCAGTATTTT
TRBV27	.	.	TRBJ1-5	13	CASSLGGGQPQHF	TGTGCCAGCAGTTTAGGGGGGGGCCAGCCCCAGCATTTT
TRBV6-6	.	once	TRBJ2-7	14	CASRKTSGVHEQYF	TGTGCCAGCAGAAAAACATCGGGGGTACACGAGCAGTACTTC
TRBV5-6	TRBD2	.	TRBJ2-1	17	CASSLLPGGRQYNEQFF	TGTGCCAGCAGCTTGCTACCTGGCGGGAGGCAATACAATGAGCAGTTCTTC
TRBV18	.	.	TRBJ2-1	16	CASSPPKSPTLNEQFF	TGTGCCAGTTCCCCCCCGAAGAGCCCTACTCTCAATGAGCAGTTCTTC
TRBV5-5	.	.	TRBJ2-1	13	CASSLPGSNEQFF	TGTGCCAGCAGCTTGCCGGGTTCCAATGAGCAGTTCTTC
TRBV2	.	.	TRBJ1-2	15	CASTNPGRGDYGYTF	TGTGCCAGCACCAACCCAGGGCGGGGGGACTATGGCTACACCTTC
TRBV6-5	.	.	TRBJ1-1	12	CASRPGNTEAFF	TGTGCCAGCAGGCCAGGGAACACTGAAGCTTTCTTT
TRBV5-1	.	.	TRBJ1-1	15	CASSLAPGLGTEAFF	TGCGCCAGCAGCTTGGCCCCGGGTTTGGGCACTGAAGCTTTCTTT
TRBV29-1	TRBD2	.	TRBJ2-5	16	CSVLGPGLHASETQYF	TGCAGCGTTCTCGGACCGGGACTACATGCCAGTGAGACCCAGTACTTC
TRBV19	.	.	TRBJ1-1	16	CASSVKGAFMNTEAFF	TGTGCCAGTAGTGTAAAAGGGGCTTTCATGAACACTGAAGCTTTCTTT
TRBV3-1/TRBV3-2	.	once	TRBJ1-5	14	CASSQDGGGRPQHF	TGTGCCAGCAGCCAAGATGGGGGGGGACGGCCCCAGCATTTT
TRBV6-2/TRBV6-3	.	.	TRBJ2-7	13	CASSSGGIREQYF	TGTGCCAGCAGTTCCGGAGGAATACGGGAGCAGTACTTC
TRBV18	TRBD2	.	TRBJ2-3	18	CASSPGPGLAAYTDTQYF	TGTGCCAGCTCACCAGGTCCGGGACTAGCGGCTTACACAGATACGCAGTATTTT
TRBV9	.	.	TRBJ2-1	17	CASSVGVNVRGRDEQFF	TGTGCCAGCAGCGTAGGTGTTAATGTCAGGGGAAGGGATGAGCAGTTCTTC
TRBV28	TRBD2	.	TRBJ2-1	15	CASSFGTSLYNEQFF	TGTGCCAGCAGCTTTGGGACTAGCCTATACAATGAGCAGTTCTTC
TRBV3-1/TRBV3-2	TRBD2	.	TRBJ2-5	15	CASSQVAGGPETQYF	TGTGCCAGCAGCCAAGTAGCGGGAGGGCCGGAGACCCAGTACTTC
TRBV11-2	.	.	TRBJ2-1	17	CASSLRGGSHLGNEQFF	TGTGCCAGCAGCCTCAGGGGCGGGAGCCATCTAGGAAATGAGCAGTTCTTC